A single T cell receptor beta chain is shown here with its context. Its antigen is not known. The PCR used 60 Vbeta and 13 Jbeta primers. Using immunoSEQ multiplex PCR, the repertoire was profiled, and TCRdb retains in-frame clones only, with some absent. Found here are roughly 130,000 clones, around four fifths of them singletons; the top ten hold 0.85% to 1.3%. Germline V CDR1 and CDR2: SQVTM, ANQGSEA. J lost 5 bases, V lost 6 bases, and 22 bases had no gene match. The CDR3 is 18 amino acids. These data belong to a study of cytomegalovirus exposure and HLA in healthy donors. Study-level results: The study had only CMV serostatus as immune exposure information. Associated with cytomegalovirus, according to the listing, were 170 or so TCR beta chains. Equally common other TCR beta chains were less clonally expanded than HLA-associated ones, a later analysis found.

Material for sequencing was PBMCs. This TCR derives from a human donor in good health. The rearrangement uses TRBV29-1 and TRBJ2-5; 9 positions agree with TRBD1. The CDR3 spells CSVREQTGGSLSVETQYF. CDR3 DNA sequence: TGCAGCGTGCGGGAACAGACAGGGGGTTCTTTGTCAGTGGAGACCCAGTACTTC.